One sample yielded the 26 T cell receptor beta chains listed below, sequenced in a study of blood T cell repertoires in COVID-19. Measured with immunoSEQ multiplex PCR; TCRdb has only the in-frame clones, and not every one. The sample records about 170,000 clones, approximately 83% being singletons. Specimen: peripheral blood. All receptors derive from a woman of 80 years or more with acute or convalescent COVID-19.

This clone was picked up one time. This CDR3 is CASSIVTEGQQFF. CDR3 sequence (DNA): TGTGCCAGTAGTATAGTCACGGAGGGTCAGCAGTTCTTC. This chain uses TRBV19 with TRBJ2-1; weak D call: TRBD2 (6 bases). The CDR3 contains 13 residues. V lost 1 base and J 11 bases, leaving 12 bases between the germline ends. Germline CDR1 is LNHDA and CDR2 is SQIVND (reference sequence).

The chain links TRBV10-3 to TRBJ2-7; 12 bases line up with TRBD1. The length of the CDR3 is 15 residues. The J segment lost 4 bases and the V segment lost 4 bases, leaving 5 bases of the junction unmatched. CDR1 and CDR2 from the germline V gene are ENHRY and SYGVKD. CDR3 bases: TGTGCCATCAGTGCCGGGACAGGGGGCGGGTACGAGCAGTACTTC. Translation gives CAISAGTGGGYEQYF.

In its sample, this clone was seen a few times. The CDR3 protein is CASSGMGNTIYF. In nucleotides, the CDR3 is TGTGCCAGCAGCGGTATGGGAAACACCATATATTTT. The chain employs TRBV9 and TRBJ1-3; D is ambiguous. The CDR3 has 12 residues. Germline V gives CDR1 SGDLS, CDR2 YYNGEE. Trimming removed 3 bases at V and 4 bases at J, with 5 bases between. Supplemented by reference TRBV9 and TRBJ1-3, the full variable domain reads DSGVTQTPKHLITATGQRVTLRCSPRSGDLSVYWYQQSLDQGLQFLIQYYNGEERAKGNILERFSAQQFPDLHSELNLSSLELGDSALYFCASSGMGNTIYFGEGSWLTVV.

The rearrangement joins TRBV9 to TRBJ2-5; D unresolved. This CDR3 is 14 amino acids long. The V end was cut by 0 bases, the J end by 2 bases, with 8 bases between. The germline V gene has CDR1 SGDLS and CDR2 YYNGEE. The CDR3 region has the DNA TGTGCCAGCAGCGTAGACCAGGTACAAGAGACCCAGTACTTC. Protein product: CASSVDQVQETQYF.

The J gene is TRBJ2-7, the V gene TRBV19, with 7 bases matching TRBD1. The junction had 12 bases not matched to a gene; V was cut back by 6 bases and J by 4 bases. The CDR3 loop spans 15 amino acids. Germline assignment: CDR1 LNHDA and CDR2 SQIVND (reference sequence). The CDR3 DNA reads TGTGCCAGTAGCAACCCGGGACAGAGAGTATACGAGCAGTACTTC. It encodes CASSNPGQRVYEQYF.

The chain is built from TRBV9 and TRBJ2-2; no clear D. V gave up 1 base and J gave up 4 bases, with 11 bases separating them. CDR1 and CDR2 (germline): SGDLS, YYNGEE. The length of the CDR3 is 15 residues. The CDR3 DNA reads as TGTGCCAGCAGCGTACGAGTAGATAGCACCGGGGAGCTGTTTTTT. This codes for CASSVRVDSTGELFF.

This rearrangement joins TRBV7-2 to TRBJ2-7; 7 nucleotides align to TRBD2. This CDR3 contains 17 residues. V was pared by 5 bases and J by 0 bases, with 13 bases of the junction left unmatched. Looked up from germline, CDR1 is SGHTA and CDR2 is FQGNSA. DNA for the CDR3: TGTGCCAGCAGCCATACACACCCAGCGGGAAACTCCTACGAGCAGTACTTC. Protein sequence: CASSHTHPAGNSYEQYF.

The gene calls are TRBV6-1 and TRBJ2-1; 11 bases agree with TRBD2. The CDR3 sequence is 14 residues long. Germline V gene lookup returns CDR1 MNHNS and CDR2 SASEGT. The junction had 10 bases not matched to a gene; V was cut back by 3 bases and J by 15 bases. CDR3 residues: CASSEGLAVDVAFF. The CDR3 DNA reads TGTGCCAGCAGTGAGGGACTAGCGGTGGACGTTGCGTTCTTC.

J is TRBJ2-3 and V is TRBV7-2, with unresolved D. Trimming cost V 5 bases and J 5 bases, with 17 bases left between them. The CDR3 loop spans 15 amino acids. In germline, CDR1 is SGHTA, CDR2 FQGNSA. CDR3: CASSPRGQIGDTQYF. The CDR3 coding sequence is TGTGCCAGCAGCCCCAGAGGTCAAATTGGAGATACGCAGTATTTT.

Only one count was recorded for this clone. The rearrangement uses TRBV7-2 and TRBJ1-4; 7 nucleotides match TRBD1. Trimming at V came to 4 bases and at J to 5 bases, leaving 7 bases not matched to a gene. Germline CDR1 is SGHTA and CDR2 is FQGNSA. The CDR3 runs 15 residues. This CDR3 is CASSYGDRANEKLFF. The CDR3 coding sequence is TGTGCCAGCAGCTACGGGGACAGAGCAAATGAAAAACTGTTTTTT.

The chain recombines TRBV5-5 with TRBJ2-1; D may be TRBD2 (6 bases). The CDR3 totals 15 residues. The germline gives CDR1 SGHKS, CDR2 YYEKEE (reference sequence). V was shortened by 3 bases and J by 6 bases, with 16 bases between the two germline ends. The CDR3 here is CASSSRLDTFNEQFF. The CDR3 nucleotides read TGTGCCAGCAGCTCCCGACTAGATACATTCAATGAGCAGTTCTTC.

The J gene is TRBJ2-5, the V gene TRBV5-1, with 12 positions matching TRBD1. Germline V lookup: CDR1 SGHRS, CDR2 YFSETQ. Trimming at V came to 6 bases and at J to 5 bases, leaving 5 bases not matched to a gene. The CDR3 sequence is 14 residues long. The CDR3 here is CASTGQGAVETQYF. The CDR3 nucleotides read TGCGCCAGCACGGGACAGGGGGCGGTGGAGACCCAGTACTTC.

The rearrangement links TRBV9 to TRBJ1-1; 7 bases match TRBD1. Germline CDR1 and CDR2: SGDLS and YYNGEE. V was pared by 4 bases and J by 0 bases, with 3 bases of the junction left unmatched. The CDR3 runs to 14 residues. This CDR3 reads CASSSDRVNTEAFF. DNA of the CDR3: TGTGCCAGCAGCTCCGACAGGGTGAACACTGAAGCTTTCTTT.

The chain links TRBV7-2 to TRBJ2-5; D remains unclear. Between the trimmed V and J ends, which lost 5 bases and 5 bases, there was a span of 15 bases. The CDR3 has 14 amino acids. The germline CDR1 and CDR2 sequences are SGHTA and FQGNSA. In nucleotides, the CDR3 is TGTGCCAGCAGCCCCCTAGGCGGAGTCGAGACCCAGTACTTC. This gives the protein CASSPLGGVETQYF.

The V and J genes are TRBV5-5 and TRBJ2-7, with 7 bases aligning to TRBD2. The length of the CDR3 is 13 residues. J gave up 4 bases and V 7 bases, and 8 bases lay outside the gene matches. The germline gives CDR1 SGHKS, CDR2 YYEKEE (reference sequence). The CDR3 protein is CASSSGTIYEQYF. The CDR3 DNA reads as TGTGCCAGCTCTAGCGGAACAATATACGAGCAGTACTTC.

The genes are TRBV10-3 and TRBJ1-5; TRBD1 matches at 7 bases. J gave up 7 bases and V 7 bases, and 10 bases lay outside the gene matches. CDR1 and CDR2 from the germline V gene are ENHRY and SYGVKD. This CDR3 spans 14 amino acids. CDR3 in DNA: TGTGCCATCAAGGGGGCAGGGGAAAACCAGCCCCAGCATTTT. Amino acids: CAIKGAGENQPQHF.

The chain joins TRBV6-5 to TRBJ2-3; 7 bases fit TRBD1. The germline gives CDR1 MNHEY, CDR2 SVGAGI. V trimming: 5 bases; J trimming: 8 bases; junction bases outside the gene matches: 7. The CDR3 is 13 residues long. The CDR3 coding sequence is TGTGCCAGCAGTCGCATTCAGGGGGTTACGCAGTATTTT. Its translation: CASSRIQGVTQYF.

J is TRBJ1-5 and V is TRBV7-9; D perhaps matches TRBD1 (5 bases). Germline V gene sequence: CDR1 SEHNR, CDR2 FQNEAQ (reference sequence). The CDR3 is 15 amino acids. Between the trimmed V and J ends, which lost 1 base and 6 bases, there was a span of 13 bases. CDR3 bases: TGTGCCAGCAGCTTAGGCCCAGGGCTGGGTCAGCCCCAGCATTTT. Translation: CASSLGPGLGQPQHF.

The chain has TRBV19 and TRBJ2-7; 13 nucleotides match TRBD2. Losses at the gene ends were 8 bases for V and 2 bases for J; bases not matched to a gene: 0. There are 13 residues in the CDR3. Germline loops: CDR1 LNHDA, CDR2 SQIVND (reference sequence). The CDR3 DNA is TGTGCCAGTGGGACTAGCGGGACCTACGAGCAGTACTTC. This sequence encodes CASGTSGTYEQYF.

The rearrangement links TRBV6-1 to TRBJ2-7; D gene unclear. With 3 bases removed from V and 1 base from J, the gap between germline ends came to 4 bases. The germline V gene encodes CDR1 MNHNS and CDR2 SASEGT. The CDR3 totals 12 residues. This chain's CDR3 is CASSDRSYEQYF. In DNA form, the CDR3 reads TGTGCCAGCAGTGACAGGTCCTACGAGCAGTACTTC.

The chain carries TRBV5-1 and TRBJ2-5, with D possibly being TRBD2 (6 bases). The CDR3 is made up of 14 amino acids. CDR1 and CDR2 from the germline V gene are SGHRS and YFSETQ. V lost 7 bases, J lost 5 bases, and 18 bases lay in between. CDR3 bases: TGCGCCAGCTCCGAGGGACTTCGGGCGGAGACCCAGTACTTC. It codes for CASSEGLRAETQYF.

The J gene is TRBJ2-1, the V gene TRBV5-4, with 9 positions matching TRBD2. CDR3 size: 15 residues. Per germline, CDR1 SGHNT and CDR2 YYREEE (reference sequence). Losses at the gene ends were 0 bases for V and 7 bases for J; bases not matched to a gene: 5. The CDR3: CASSLDSGSGNEQFF. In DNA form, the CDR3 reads TGTGCCAGCAGCTTGGATAGCGGGAGTGGGAATGAGCAGTTCTTC.

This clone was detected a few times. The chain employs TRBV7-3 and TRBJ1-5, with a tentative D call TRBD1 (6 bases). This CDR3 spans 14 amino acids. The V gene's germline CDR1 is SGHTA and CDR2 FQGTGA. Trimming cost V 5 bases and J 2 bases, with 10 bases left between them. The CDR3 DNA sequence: TGTGCCAGCAGCCCCTCAGGGGGCAATCAGCCCCAGCATTTT. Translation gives CASSPSGGNQPQHF. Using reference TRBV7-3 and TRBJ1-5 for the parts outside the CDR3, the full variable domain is GAGVSQTPSNKVTEKGKYVELRCDPISGHTALYWYRQSLGQGPEFLIYFQGTGAADDSGLPNDRFFAVRPEGSVSTLKIQRTERGDSAVYLCASSPSGGNQPQHFGDGTRLSIL.

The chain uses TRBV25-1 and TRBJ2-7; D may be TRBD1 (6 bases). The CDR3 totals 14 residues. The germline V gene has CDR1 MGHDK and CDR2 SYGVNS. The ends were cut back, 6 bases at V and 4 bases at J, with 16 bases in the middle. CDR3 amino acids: CASSEGGRGYEQYF. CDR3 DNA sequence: TGTGCCAGCAGCGAAGGAGGCAGGGGATACGAGCAGTACTTC.

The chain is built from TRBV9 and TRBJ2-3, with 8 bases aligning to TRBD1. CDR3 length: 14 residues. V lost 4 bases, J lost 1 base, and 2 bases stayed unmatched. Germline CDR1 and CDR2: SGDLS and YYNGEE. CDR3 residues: CASSPGQGTDTQYF. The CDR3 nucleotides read TGTGCCAGCAGCCCGGGACAGGGCACAGATACGCAGTATTTT. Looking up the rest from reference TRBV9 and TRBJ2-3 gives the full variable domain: DSGVTQTPKHLITATGQRVTLRCSPRSGDLSVYWYQQSLDQGLQFLIQYYNGEERAKGNILERFSAQQFPDLHSELNLSSLELGDSALYFCASSPGQGTDTQYFGPGTRLTVL.

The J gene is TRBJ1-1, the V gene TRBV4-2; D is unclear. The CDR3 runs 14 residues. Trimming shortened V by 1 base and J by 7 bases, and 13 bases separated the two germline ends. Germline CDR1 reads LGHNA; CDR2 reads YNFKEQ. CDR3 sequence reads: CASSQGPPNYEAFF. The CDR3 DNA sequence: TGTGCCAGCAGCCAAGGACCCCCCAACTATGAAGCTTTCTTT.